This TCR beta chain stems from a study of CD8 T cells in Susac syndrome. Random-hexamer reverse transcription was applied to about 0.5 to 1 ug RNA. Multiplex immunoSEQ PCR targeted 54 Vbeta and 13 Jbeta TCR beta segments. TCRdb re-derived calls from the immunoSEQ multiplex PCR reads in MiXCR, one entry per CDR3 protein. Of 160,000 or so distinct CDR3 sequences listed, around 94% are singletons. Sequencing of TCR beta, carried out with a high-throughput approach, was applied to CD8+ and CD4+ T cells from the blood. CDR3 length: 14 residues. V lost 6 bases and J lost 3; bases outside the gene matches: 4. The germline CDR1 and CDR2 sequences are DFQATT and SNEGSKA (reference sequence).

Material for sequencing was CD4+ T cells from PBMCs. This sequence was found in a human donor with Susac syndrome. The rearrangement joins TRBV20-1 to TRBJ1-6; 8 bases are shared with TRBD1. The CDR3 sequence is CSARTGGYNSPLHF. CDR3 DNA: TGCAGTGCACGTACAGGGGGCTATAATTCACCCCTCCACTTT.